A selection of T cell receptor beta chains follows, all from one sample in a study of T-cell reconstitution after alpha-beta-depleted transplantation in children. Each CDR3 protein gets one entry after TCRdb re-called the PCR reads with MiXCR. The table records approximately 400,000 distinct CDR3 sequences, approximately 11% of them present only once. Sample: PBMCs from the stem cell graft donor, taken from the stem cell graft. These receptors were collected from a human donor who donated a stem cell graft to a child with acute myeloid leukemia. Each CDR3 is given with its conserved first and last residue. D genes are given only for firm matches. Clone size appears in some rows only: once, few, many, or a class for an expanded clone.

d_call: .
v_call: TRBV20-1
j_call: TRBJ2-1
clone_size: .
cdr3_nt: TGCAGTGCTAGGCAGGGACATCATCCCCACAATGAGCAGTTCTTC
cdr3_aa: CSARQGHHPHNEQFF

d_call: .
v_call: TRBV4-3
j_call: TRBJ2-5
clone_size: many
cdr3_nt: TGCGCCAGCAGCCAACTGCCAACATCCTCAGGAACCCAAGAGACCCAGTACTTC
cdr3_aa: CASSQLPTSSGTQETQYF

d_call: .
v_call: TRBV2
j_call: TRBJ2-7
clone_size: few
cdr3_nt: TGTGCCAGCGCTTTAGCTTCCGGATACGAGCAGTACTTC
cdr3_aa: CASALASGYEQYF

d_call: TRBD2
v_call: TRBV20-1
j_call: TRBJ2-7
clone_size: few
cdr3_nt: TGCAGTGCTAGAGATCGGAATAGCGGGAGCTCCTACGAGCAGTACTTC
cdr3_aa: CSARDRNSGSSYEQYF

d_call: .
v_call: TRBV29-1
j_call: TRBJ2-3
clone_size: many
cdr3_nt: TGCAGCGTTGCCCGTACGGATACGCAGTATTTT
cdr3_aa: CSVARTDTQYF

d_call: TRBD1
v_call: TRBV12-3/TRBV12-4
j_call: TRBJ2-2
clone_size: many
cdr3_nt: TGTGCCAGCAGCTCGACAGGGGCGACCACCGGGGAGCTGTTTTTT
cdr3_aa: CASSSTGATTGELFF

d_call: .
v_call: TRBV7-2
j_call: TRBJ2-3
clone_size: .
cdr3_nt: TGTGCCAGCAGCTTAACGGGAGTTGGGGATACGCAGTATTTT
cdr3_aa: CASSLTGVGDTQYF

d_call: .
v_call: TRBV10-3
j_call: TRBJ2-6
clone_size: few
cdr3_nt: TGTGCCATCAGTGATAGCCCTTCTGGGGCCAACGTCCTGACTTTC
cdr3_aa: CAISDSPSGANVLTF

d_call: .
v_call: TRBV7-8
j_call: TRBJ2-1
clone_size: .
cdr3_nt: TGTGCCAGCAGCTTAGCGGGAGTGCGGTTCTTC
cdr3_aa: CASSLAGVRFF

d_call: .
v_call: TRBV11-2
j_call: TRBJ2-3
clone_size: .
cdr3_nt: TGTGCCAGCAGTTCCTGGAGTGCAGATACGCAGTATTTT
cdr3_aa: CASSSWSADTQYF

d_call: .
v_call: TRBV12-3/TRBV12-4
j_call: TRBJ1-6
clone_size: .
cdr3_nt: TGTGCCAGCAGTGGGGGGGCAAGTAATTCACCCCTCCACTTT
cdr3_aa: CASSGGASNSPLHF

d_call: .
v_call: TRBV5-5
j_call: TRBJ1-4
clone_size: few
cdr3_nt: TGTGCCGGTACCAATGAAAAACTGTTTTTT
cdr3_aa: CAGTNEKLFF

d_call: .
v_call: TRBV29-1
j_call: TRBJ2-5
clone_size: many
cdr3_nt: TGCAGCGTTGAATCTGTAGGGGAGACCCAGTACTTC
cdr3_aa: CSVESVGETQYF

d_call: .
v_call: TRBV6-5
j_call: TRBJ2-7
clone_size: .
cdr3_nt: TGTGCCAGCAGTTTAAGCGGCGAGCGGTACTTC
cdr3_aa: CASSLSGERYF

d_call: TRBD2
v_call: TRBV20-1
j_call: TRBJ2-1
clone_size: few
cdr3_nt: TGCAGTGCCAAAGGGACTAGCGGGGGTCCCTATTACAATGAGCAGTTCTTC
cdr3_aa: CSAKGTSGGPYYNEQFF

d_call: .
v_call: TRBV20-1
j_call: TRBJ2-5
clone_size: .
cdr3_nt: TGCAGTCAACGCCAGACGGCGCAAGAGACCCAGTACTTC
cdr3_aa: CSQRQTAQETQYF

d_call: TRBD2
v_call: TRBV30
j_call: TRBJ2-3
clone_size: .
cdr3_nt: TGTGCCTGGAGTTCCCTCCTTATCGGGGGGGCCTCGGATACGCAGTATTTT
cdr3_aa: CAWSSLLIGGASDTQYF

d_call: .
v_call: TRBV20-1
j_call: TRBJ2-5
clone_size: few
cdr3_nt: TGCAGTGCTAGAGGGTCCCCGACCCAGTACTTC
cdr3_aa: CSARGSPTQYF

d_call: .
v_call: TRBV10-3
j_call: TRBJ2-1
clone_size: few
cdr3_nt: TGTGCCATCAACCCGCACCGCGACTACAATGAGCAGTTCTTC
cdr3_aa: CAINPHRDYNEQFF